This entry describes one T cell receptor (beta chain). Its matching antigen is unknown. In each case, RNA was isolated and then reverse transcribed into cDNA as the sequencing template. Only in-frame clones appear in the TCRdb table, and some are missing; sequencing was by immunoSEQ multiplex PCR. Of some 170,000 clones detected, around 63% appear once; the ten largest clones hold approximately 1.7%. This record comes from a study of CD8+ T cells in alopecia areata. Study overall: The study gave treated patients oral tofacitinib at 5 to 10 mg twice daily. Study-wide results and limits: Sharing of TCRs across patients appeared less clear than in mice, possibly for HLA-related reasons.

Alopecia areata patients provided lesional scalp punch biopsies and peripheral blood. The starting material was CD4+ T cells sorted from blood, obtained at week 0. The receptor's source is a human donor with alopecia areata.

CDR3 sequence reads: CASSVQSGQGNSPLHF. CDR3 sequence (DNA): TGTGCCAGCAGCGTCCAGTCCGGACAGGGGAATTCACCCCTCCACTTT. The gene calls are TRBV9 and TRBJ1-6, with 9 bases that match TRBD1. Trimming took 2 bases from V and 7 from J; bases not matched to a gene: 7. Looked up from germline, CDR1 is SGDLS and CDR2 is YYNGEE. The CDR3 has 16 amino acids.